This section outlines one T cell receptor (beta chain) sequence together with its context. The antigen is not known. Read coverage stops 3 residues before the CDR3 terminus; the germline J gene supplies the remainder. This entry belongs to a study of T cell clonality in common variable immunodeficiency. Study-level points and caveats: In common variable immunodeficiency, TCR beta chains reportedly carried fewer deletions and N-nucleotide insertions.

The data were produced by immunoSEQ multiplex PCR, yet TCRdb's version contains in-frame clones alone and is incomplete. The data show fewer than 15,000 clones, with none appearing a single time. The CDR3 consists of 12 residues. In germline, CDR1 is SEHNR, CDR2 FQNEAQ (reference sequence). V lost 4 bases to trimming and J lost 6 bases; unmatched junction nucleotides: 2. The TCR sequence derives from a human donor with common variable immunodeficiency. The rearrangement joins TRBV7-9 to TRBJ1-1; 7 bases map to TRBD1. The source material was peripheral blood mononuclear cells. CDR3 DNA (partial): TGTGCCAGCAGCTCAGGGACAGCTGAA. Protein product: CASSSGTAE. The full CDR3 protein reads CASSSGTAEAFF.